One sample yielded the 9 T cell receptor beta chains listed below, sequenced in a study of T-cell memory formation after mild COVID-19 (TCRdb year 2021). Library prep was done by 5' RACE. The sample was run on an Illumina NovaSeq 6000. TCRdb reworked the public reads: Q25 trimming with fastp, MiXCR clone assembly, productive beta chains retained. Rows are combined by CDR3 protein, so each entry shows the most common genes and DNA. This sample gives 270,000 or so distinct CDR3 sequences in total; 16% of them show up just once. The ten top clones hold more than 20% of the sample. The specimen was PBMCs or a T cell subset sorted from them (not recorded which). These receptors all stem from a man in his late teens or twenties who had mild COVID-19 (a few samples of this study predate the infection). The sample titles of this study are shuffled in the database, so cell type and time point are left out; the donor was told from shared clones.

This chain's CDR3 is CASSWAGRYNEQFF. CDR3 bases: TGTGCCAGCAGTTGGGCGGGCCGGTACAATGAGCAGTTCTTC. The rearrangement uses TRBV27 and TRBJ2-1, with D perhaps TRBD2 (5 bases). This CDR3 contains 14 residues. Trimming pared 4 bases from V and 4 bases from J, leaving 11 bases between. Looked up from germline, CDR1 is MNHEY and CDR2 is SMNVEV (reference sequence).

This clonotype came up a few times. The rearrangement uses TRBV24-1 and TRBJ1-2, with TRBD1 as a possible D gene (6 bases). V was trimmed by 7 bases and J by 6 bases, leaving 14 bases between them. CDR3 size: 13 residues. The V gene's germline CDR1 is KGHDR and CDR2 SFDVKD. CDR3 region: CATRSGASHGYTF. The DNA for the CDR3 is TGTGCCACCAGATCAGGGGCTTCGCATGGCTACACCTTC.

This clonotype was observed a handful of times. The chain is built from TRBV6-1 and TRBJ1-2; no clear D. CDR1 and CDR2 from the germline V gene are MNHNS and SASEGT. Trimming removed 3 bases at V and 8 bases at J, with 10 bases between. The CDR3 loop spans 12 amino acids. DNA of the CDR3: TGTGCCAGCAGTGATACAACCTGGGGCTACACCTTC. Its protein is CASSDTTWGYTF.

V is TRBV18 and J is TRBJ2-3; D is possibly TRBD1 (6 bases). Germline CDR1 is KGHSH and CDR2 is LQKENI. Between the trimmed V and J ends, which lost 3 bases and 0 bases, there was a span of 10 bases. The CDR3 runs 15 residues. The DNA for the CDR3 is TGTGCCAGCTCACCCTCGACAGGTAGCACAGATACGCAGTATTTT. Translation: CASSPSTGSTDTQYF.

This clonotype has more than one count but fewer than ten. CDR3 region: CASRRQGTAYEQYF. Here the CDR3 DNA reads TGTGCCAGCAGACGACAGGGCACGGCCTACGAGCAGTACTTC. The chain employs TRBV2 and TRBJ2-7, with TRBD1 matching 7 bases. The V and J ends lost 6 bases and 2 bases, in that order; junction bases with no gene match: 7. The CDR3 is 14 amino acids. Germline V gene sequence: CDR1 SNHLY, CDR2 FYNNEI. Full variable domain (missing parts from reference TRBV2 and TRBJ2-7): EPEVTQTPSHQVTQMGQEVILRCVPISNHLYFYWYRQILGQKVEFLVSFYNNEISEKSEIFDDQFSVERPDGSNFTLKIRSTKLEDSAMYFCASRRQGTAYEQYFGPGTRLTVT.

The chain has TRBV7-2 and TRBJ2-1; D is possibly TRBD1 (6 bases). CDR1 is SGHTA and CDR2 is FQGNSA in the germline V gene. This CDR3 has 15 amino acids. V was cut by 1 base and J by 6 bases, with 13 bases left in between. The CDR3 here is CASSLGGGGGNEQFF. The CDR3 DNA reads as TGTGCCAGCAGCTTAGGTGGGGGCGGCGGCAATGAGCAGTTCTTC.

This clonotype was seen more than once but under ten times. The rearrangement joins TRBV6-1 to TRBJ1-1, with D perhaps TRBD1 (5 bases). Trimming left V 2 bases short and J 1 base short, with 5 bases between. The CDR3 contains 13 residues. The germline gives CDR1 MNHNS, CDR2 SASEGT. CDR3: CASSERGNTEAFF. The DNA for the CDR3 is TGTGCCAGCAGTGAAAGGGGGAACACTGAAGCTTTCTTT.

V and J are TRBV5-1 and TRBJ2-3; D possibly matches TRBD1 or TRBD2 (5 bases each). The CDR3 loop spans 13 amino acids. V was trimmed by 6 bases and J by 6 bases, leaving 14 bases between them. CDR1 is SGHRS and CDR2 is YFSETQ in the germline V gene. CDR3 DNA sequence: TGCGCCAGCAAGTTTGAGGGGACCGATACGCAGTATTTT. Translation gives CASKFEGTDTQYF.

The CDR3 bases are TGTGCCAGCAGCCCCGGGCTAGCGGGTCGGAGCGAGCAGTACGTC. Translated, it gives CASSPGLAGRSEQYV. V gene TRBV6-5 combines with J gene TRBJ2-7; 8 bases are a match to TRBD2. The V segment lost 6 bases and the J segment 6 bases; nucleotides outside the gene matches: 13. CDR3 length equals 15 residues. Germline-derived CDR1 and CDR2 are MNHEY and SVGAGI.